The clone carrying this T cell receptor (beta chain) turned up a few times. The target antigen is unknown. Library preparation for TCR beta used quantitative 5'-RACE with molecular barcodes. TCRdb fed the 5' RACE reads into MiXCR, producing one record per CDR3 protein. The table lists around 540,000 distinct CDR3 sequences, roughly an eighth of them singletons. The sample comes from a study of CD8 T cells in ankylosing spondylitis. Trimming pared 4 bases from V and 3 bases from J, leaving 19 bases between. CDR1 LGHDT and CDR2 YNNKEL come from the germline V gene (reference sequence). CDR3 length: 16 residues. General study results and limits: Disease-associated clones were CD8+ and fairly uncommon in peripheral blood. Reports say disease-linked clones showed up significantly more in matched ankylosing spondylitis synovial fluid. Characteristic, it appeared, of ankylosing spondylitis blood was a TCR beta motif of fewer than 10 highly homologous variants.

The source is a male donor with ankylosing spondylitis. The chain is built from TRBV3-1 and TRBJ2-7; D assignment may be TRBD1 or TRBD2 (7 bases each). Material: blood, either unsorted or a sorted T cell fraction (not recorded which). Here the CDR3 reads CASSPAGEGAVYEQYF. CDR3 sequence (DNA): TGTGCCAGCAGCCCCGCGGGGGAGGGGGCGGTCTACGAGCAGTACTTC.